This T cell receptor (beta chain) is drawn from a study of control samples from healthy donors and cancer patients. Germline CDR1 and CDR2: SNHLY and FYNNEI. The CDR3 covers 13 residues. The germline V and J ends were trimmed by 9 bases and 5 bases, with 14 bases remaining between them. Produced via immunoSEQ multiplex PCR; TCRdb's table is partial and in-frame only. Of some 250,000 clones in the sample, more than 65% were seen once. The J gene is TRBJ2-4, the V gene TRBV2, with D tentatively TRBD2 (5 bases). Sample: PBMCs. This clonotype was sampled from a woman aged 60-75 years with lung cancer. DNA of the CDR3: TGTGCCAGTCGGACGGACTCAGAAAACATTCAGTACTTC. This encodes CASRTDSENIQYF.